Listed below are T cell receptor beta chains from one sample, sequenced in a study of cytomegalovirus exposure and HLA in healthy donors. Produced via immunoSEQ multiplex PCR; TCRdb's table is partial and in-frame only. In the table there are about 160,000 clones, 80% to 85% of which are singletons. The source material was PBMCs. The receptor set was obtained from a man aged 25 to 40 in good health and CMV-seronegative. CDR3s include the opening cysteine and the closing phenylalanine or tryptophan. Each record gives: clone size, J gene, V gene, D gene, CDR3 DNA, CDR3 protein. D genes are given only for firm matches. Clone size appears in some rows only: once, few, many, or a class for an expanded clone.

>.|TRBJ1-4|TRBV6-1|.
TGTGCCAGCAGGGGGTGGACAGCAAATGAAAAACTGTTTTTT
CASRGWTANEKLFF
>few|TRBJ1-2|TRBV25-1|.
TGTGCCAGCAGTGAATTCGCAGGGAACTATGGCTACACCTTC
CASSEFAGNYGYTF
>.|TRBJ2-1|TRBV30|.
TGTGCCTGGAGGGGCAGGGGACAGTTCTTC
CAWRGRGQFF
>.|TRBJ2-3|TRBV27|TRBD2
TGTGCCAGCGTAGGGGCTAGCGGGACTAGCACAGATACGCAGTATTTT
CASVGASGTSTDTQYF
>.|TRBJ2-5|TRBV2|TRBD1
TGTGCCAGCAGAACAGGGGTCGGAGAGACCCAGTACTTC
CASRTGVGETQYF
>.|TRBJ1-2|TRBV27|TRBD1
TGTGCCAGCAGTTCCTGGACAGGGGGCCGTGGCTACACCTTC
CASSSWTGGRGYTF
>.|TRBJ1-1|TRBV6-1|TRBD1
TGTGCCAGCAGTGAGACAGGGGGCAACACTGAAGCTTTCTTT
CASSETGGNTEAFF
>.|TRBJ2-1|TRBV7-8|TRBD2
TGTGCCAGCAGCTTATTCAGCGGGATACGCTACAATGAGCAGTTCTTC
CASSLFSGIRYNEQFF
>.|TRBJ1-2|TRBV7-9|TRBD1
TGTGCCAGCAGCACGACGGAGGGGGCGGACTATGGCTACACCTTC
CASSTTEGADYGYTF
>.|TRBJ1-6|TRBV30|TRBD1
TGTGCCTGGAAGAGGCAGACAGGGTCGGGTTCACCCCTCCACTTT
CAWKRQTGSGSPLHF
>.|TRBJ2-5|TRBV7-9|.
TGTGCCAGCAGCTTAGGGCGCGGGGAAGAGACCCAGTACTTC
CASSLGRGEETQYF
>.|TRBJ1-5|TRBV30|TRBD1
TGTGCCTGGAGTTCCGAGACAGGGGGCAATCAGCCCCAGCATTTT
CAWSSETGGNQPQHF
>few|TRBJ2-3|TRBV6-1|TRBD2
TGTGCCAGCACTTGGACTAGCGGGCCCACAGATACGCAGTATTTT
CASTWTSGPTDTQYF
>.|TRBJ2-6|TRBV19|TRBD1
TGTGCCAGTAGTATAGTTCCAGGGGGCGTATCTGGGGCCAACGTCCTGACTTTC
CASSIVPGGVSGANVLTF
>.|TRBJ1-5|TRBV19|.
TGTGCCAGTAGTATCCTGGAAGGAGTCGGGAATCAGCCCCAGCATTTT
CASSILEGVGNQPQHF
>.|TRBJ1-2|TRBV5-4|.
TGTGCCAGCAGCTTTTCAGGGGAGTATGGCTACACCTTC
CASSFSGEYGYTF
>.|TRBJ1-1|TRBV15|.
TGTGCCACCAGCGTTCGACAGGCGAACACTGAAGCTTTCTTT
CATSVRQANTEAFF
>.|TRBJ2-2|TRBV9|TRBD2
TGTGCCAGCAGCCCCGGACTAGCGGTAGCAGCCGGGGAGCTGTTTTTT
CASSPGLAVAAGELFF
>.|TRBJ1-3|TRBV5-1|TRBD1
TGCGCCAGCAGCTTGTACCCCCAGACAGGGATTGGAAACACCATATATTTT
CASSLYPQTGIGNTIYF
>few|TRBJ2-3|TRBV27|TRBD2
TGTGCCAGCAGCCCTGCGGCGGGGGAGAGCACAGATACGCAGTATTTT
CASSPAAGESTDTQYF
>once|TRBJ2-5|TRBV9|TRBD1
TGTGCCAGCAGCGGGGGACAGAGGGAGACCCAGTACTTC
CASSGGQRETQYF
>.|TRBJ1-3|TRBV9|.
TGTGCCAGCAGCGTAGGTGAGGACTCTGGAAACACCATATATTTT
CASSVGEDSGNTIYF
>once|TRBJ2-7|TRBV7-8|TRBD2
TGTGCCAGCAGCTTAGGACTAGCGGGAGCCTACGAGCAGTACTTC
CASSLGLAGAYEQYF
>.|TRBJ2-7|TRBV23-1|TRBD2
TGCGCCAGCAGTCAACGTCAGCGGGATGACTGTTCGTCCTACGAGCAGTACTTC
CASSQRQRDDCSSYEQYF
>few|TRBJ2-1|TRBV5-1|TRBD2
TGCGCCAGCAGCCGATTAGCGGGGTACAATGAGCAGTTCTTC
CASSRLAGYNEQFF
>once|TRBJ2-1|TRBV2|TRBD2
TGTGCCAGCAGTGAACTCAGCGGGAGCTATGAGCAGTTCTTC
CASSELSGSYEQFF
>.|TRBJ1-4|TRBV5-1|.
TGCGCCAGCAGCTTGGAGGGCCAACCCCCGGGGGAAAAACTGTTTTTT
CASSLEGQPPGEKLFF
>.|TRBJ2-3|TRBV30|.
TGTGCCTGGAGTGTATATGCAGATACGCAGTATTTT
CAWSVYADTQYF
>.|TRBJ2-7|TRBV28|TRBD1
TGTGCCAGCAGTAAAACGGGACAGGGGACCTACGAGCAGTACTTC
CASSKTGQGTYEQYF
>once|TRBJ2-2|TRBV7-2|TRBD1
TGTGCCAGCAGCTTAGTAGGGGGCGCTTCCGGGGAGCTGTTTTTT
CASSLVGGASGELFF
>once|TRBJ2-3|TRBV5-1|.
TGCGCCAGCAGCTTGGTGGGCCCAGGAGATACGCAGTATTTT
CASSLVGPGDTQYF
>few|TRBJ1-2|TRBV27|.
TGTGCCAGCAGTTTAAGCCGCGGGGGGCTTAATGGCTACACCTTC
CASSLSRGGLNGYTF
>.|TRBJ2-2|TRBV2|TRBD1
TGTGCCAGCAGAGGGGACAGGGCCACCGGGGAGCTGTTTTTT
CASRGDRATGELFF
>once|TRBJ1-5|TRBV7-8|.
TGTGCCAGCAGCTACAGGGTCGGCAGAAGCAATCAGCCCCAGCATTTT
CASSYRVGRSNQPQHF
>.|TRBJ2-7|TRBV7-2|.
TGTGCCAGCAGCACCCGACTACTCTCCTACGAGCAGTACTTC
CASSTRLLSYEQYF
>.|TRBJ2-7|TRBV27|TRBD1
TGTGCCAGCAGTTTCCGCCGGGACAGCCCCTACGAGCAGTACTTC
CASSFRRDSPYEQYF
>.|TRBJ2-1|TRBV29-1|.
TGCAGCGTTGACAAATCTACCTCCTACAATGAGCAGTTCTTC
CSVDKSTSYNEQFF
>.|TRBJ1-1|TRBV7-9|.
TGTGCCAGCAGCTTTAGCCCCTCTTACGGGGAGAACACTGAAGCTTTCTTT
CASSFSPSYGENTEAFF
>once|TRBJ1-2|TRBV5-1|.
TGCGCCAGCAGCTTGGGGTTGCGATTCTGGACCTTC
CASSLGLRFWTF
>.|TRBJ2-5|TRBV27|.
TGTCCCAGCAGTGAGACAAGAGTTTTTGTTAGAGAGACCCAGTACTTC
CPSSETRVFVRETQYF
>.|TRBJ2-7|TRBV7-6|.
TGTGCCAGCAGCTTAGATCTCGGCAGGCCCTACGAGCAGTACTTC
CASSLDLGRPYEQYF
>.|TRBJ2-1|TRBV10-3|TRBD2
TGTGCCATCAGTGAAAGGACTAGCTCCTACAATGAGCAGTTCTTC
CAISERTSSYNEQFF
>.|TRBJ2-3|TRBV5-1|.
TGCGCCAGCAGCCCAGGGCTCCGCACAGATACGCAGTATTTT
CASSPGLRTDTQYF
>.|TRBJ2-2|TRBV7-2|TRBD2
TGTGCCAGCAGCAAACTAAGCGGGGGGGCCTTTACCGGGGAGCTGTTTTTT
CASSKLSGGAFTGELFF